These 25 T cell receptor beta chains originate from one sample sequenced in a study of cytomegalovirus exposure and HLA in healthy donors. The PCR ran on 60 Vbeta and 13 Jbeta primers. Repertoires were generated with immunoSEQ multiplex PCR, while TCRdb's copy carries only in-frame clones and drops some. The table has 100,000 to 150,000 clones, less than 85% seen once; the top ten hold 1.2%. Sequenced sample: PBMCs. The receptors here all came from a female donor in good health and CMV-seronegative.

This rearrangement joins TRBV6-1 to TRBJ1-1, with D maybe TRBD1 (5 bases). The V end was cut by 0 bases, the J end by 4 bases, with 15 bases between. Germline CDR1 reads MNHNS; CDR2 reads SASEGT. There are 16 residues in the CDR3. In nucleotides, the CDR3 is TGTGCCAGCAGTGAAGCAATCCGGGGGGGGACCACTGAAGCTTTCTTT. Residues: CASSEAIRGGTTEAFF.

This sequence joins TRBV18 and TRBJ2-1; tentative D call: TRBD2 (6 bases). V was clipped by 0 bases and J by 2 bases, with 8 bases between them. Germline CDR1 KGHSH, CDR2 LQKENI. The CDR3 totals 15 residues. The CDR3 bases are TGTGCCAGCTCACCACCGGGCGGGACCTACAATGAGCAGTTCTTC. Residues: CASSPPGGTYNEQFF.

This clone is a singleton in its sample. CDR3 nucleotide sequence: TGTGCCAGCAGCTTACCCCACGGGAATGAGCAGTTCTTC. Amino acids: CASSLPHGNEQFF. The V call is TRBV13, the J call TRBJ2-1; D gene ambiguous. CDR1 PRHDT and CDR2 FYEKMQ come from the germline V gene (reference sequence). The V and J ends lost 2 bases and 7 bases respectively, with 9 bases between them. CDR3 length: 13 amino acids.

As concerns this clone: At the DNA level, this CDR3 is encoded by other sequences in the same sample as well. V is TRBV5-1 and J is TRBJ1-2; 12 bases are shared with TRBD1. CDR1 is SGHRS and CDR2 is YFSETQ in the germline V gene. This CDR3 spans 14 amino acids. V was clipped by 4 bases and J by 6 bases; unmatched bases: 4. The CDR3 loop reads CASSPGQGAHGYTF. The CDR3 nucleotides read TGCGCCAGCAGCCCGGGACAGGGGGCGCATGGCTACACCTTC.

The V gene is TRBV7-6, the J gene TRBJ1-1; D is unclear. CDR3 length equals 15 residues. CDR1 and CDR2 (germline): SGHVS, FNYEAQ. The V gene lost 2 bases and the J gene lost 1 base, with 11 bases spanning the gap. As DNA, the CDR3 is TGTGCCAGCAGCTTACTCGGGGAATCGAACACTGAAGCTTTCTTT. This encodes CASSLLGESNTEAFF.

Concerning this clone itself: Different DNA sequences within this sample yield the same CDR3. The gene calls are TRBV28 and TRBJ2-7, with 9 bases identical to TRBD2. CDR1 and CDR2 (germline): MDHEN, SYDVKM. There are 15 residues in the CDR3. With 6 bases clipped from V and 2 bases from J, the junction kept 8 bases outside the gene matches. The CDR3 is CASRSPSSGTYEQYF. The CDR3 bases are TGTGCCAGCAGGTCACCCTCTAGCGGGACCTACGAGCAGTACTTC. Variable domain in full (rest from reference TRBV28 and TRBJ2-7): DVKVTQSSRYLVKRTGEKVFLECVQDMDHENMFWYRQDPGLGLRLIYFSYDVKMKEKGDIPEGYSVSREKKERFSLILESASTNQTSMYLCASRSPSSGTYEQYFGPGTRLTVT.

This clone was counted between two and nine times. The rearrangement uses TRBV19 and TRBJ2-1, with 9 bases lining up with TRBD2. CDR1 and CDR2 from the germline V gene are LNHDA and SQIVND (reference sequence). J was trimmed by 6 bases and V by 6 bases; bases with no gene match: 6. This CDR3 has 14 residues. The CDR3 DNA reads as TGTGCCAGTAGAGAGATAGCGGGGGCCAATGAGCAGTTCTTC. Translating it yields CASREIAGANEQFF.

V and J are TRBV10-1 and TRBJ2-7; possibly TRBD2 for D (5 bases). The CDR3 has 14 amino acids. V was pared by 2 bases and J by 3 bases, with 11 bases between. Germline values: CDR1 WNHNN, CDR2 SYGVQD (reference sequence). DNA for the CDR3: TGCGCCAGCAGTGAGGGCGGACTTCGCTACGAGCAGTACTTC. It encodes CASSEGGLRYEQYF.

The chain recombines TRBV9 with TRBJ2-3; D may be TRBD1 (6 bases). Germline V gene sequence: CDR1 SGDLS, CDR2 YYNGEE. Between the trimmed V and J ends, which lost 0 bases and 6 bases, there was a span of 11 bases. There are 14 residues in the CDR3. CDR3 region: CASSVEGGGDTQYF. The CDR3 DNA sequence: TGTGCCAGCAGCGTAGAAGGGGGTGGGGATACGCAGTATTTT.

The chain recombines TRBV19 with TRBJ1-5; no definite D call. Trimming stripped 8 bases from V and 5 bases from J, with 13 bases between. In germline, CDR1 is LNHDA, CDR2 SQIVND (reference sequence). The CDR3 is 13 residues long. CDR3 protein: CASWTGGYQPQHF. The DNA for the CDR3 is TGTGCCAGTTGGACCGGAGGCTATCAGCCCCAGCATTTT.

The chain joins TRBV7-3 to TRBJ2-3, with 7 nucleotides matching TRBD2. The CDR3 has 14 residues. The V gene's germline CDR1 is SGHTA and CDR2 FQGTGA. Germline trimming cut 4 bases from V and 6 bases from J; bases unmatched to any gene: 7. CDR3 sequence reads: CASSSGGGRDTQYF. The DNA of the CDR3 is TGTGCCAGCAGCTCTGGGGGAGGGAGGGATACGCAGTATTTT.

The CDR3 here is CASSQRQALMNTEAFF. Written as DNA, the CDR3 is TGTGCCAGCAGCCAAAGACAGGCCCTTATGAACACTGAAGCTTTCTTT. V usage is TRBV7-8 and J usage is TRBJ1-1, with D perhaps TRBD1 (6 bases). The CDR3 runs 16 residues. Per germline, CDR1 SGHVS and CDR2 FQNEAQ. V lost 5 bases, J lost 0 bases, and 16 bases lay in between. Variable domain in full (rest from reference TRBV7-8 and TRBJ1-1): GAGVSQSPRYKVAKRGQDVALRCDPISGHVSLFWYQQALGQGPEFLTYFQNEAQLDKSGLPSDRFFAERPEGSVSTLKIQRTQQEDSAVYLCASSQRQALMNTEAFFGQGTRLTVV.

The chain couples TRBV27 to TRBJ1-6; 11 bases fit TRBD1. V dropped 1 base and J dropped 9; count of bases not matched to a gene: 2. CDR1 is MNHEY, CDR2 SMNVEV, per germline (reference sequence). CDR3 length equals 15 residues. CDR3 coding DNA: TGTGCCAGCAGTTTATTTGGGACAGGGGGTTCACCCCTCCACTTT. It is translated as CASSLFGTGGSPLHF.

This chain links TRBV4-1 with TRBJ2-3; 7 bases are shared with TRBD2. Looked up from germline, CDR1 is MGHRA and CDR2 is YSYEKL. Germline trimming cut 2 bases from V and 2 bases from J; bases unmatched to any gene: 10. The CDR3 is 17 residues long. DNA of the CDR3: TGCGCCAGCAGCCAATTAAGAGGAGCGGGGCTCACAGATACGCAGTATTTT. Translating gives CASSQLRGAGLTDTQYF.

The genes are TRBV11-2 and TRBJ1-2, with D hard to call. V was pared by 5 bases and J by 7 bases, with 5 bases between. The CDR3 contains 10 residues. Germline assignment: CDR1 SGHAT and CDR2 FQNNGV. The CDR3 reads CASSAGGYTF. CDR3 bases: TGTGCCAGCAGCGCGGGTGGCTACACCTTC.

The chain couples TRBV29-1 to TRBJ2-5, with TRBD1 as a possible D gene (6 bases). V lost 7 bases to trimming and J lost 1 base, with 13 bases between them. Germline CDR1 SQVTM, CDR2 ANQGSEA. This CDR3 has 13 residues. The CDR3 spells CSATDRSQETQYF. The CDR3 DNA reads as TGCAGCGCCACGGACAGAAGCCAAGAGACCCAGTACTTC.

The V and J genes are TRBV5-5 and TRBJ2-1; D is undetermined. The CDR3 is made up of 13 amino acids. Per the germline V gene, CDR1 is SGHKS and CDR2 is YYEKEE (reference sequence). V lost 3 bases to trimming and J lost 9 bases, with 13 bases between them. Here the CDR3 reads CASSSYESVEQFF. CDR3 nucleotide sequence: TGTGCCAGCAGCTCCTACGAATCGGTTGAGCAGTTCTTC.

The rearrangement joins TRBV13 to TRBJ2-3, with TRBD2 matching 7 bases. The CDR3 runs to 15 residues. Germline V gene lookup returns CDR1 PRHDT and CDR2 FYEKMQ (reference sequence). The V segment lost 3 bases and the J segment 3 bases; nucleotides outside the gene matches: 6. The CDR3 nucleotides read TGTGCCAGCAGCTTTCGGGGACTACCTACAGATACGCAGTATTTT. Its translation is CASSFRGLPTDTQYF.

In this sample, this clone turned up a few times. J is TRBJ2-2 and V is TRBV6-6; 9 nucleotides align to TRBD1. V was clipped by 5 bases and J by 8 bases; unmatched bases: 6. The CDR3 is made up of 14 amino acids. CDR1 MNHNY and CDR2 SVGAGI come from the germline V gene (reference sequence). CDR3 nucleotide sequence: TGTGCCAGCAGTCCAGGGGACAGGGAGGGGGAGCTGTTTTTT. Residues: CASSPGDREGELFF.

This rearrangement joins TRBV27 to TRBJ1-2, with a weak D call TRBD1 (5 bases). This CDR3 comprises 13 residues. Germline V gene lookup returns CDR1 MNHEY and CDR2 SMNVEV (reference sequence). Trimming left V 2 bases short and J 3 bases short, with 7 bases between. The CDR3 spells CASSLQGYYGYTF. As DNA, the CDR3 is TGTGCCAGCAGTTTACAGGGCTACTATGGCTACACCTTC.

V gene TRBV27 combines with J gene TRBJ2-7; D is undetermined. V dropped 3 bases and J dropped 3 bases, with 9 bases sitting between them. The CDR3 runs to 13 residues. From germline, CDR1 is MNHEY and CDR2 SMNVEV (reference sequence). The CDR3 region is CASSLGRSYEQYF. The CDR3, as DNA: TGTGCCAGCAGTTTGGGCAGAAGCTACGAGCAGTACTTC.

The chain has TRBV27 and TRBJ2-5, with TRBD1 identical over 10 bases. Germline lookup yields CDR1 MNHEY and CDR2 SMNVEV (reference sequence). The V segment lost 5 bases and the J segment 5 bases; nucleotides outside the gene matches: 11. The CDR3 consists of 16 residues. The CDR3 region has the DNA TGTGCCAGCAGTGCCACCCGACAGGGGGCTGGGGAGACCCAGTACTTC. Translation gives CASSATRQGAGETQYF.

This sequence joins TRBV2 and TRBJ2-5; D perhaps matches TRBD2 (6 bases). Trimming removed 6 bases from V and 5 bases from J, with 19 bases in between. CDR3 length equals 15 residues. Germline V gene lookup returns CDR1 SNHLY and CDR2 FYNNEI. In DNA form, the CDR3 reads TGTGCCAGCAGGACCTCCGGCGGGGTTTATGAGACCCAGTACTTC. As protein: CASRTSGGVYETQYF.

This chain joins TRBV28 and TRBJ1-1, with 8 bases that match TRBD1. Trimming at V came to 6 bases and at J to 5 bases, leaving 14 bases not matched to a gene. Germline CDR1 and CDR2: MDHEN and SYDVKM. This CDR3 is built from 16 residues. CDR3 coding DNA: TGTGCCAGCAGGGGCAGGGGGCAAGTAAGTGGAACTGAAGCTTTCTTT. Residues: CASRGRGQVSGTEAFF. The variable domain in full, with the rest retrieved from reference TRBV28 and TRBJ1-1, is DVKVTQSSRYLVKRTGEKVFLECVQDMDHENMFWYRQDPGLGLRLIYFSYDVKMKEKGDIPEGYSVSREKKERFSLILESASTNQTSMYLCASRGRGQVSGTEAFFGQGTRLTVV.

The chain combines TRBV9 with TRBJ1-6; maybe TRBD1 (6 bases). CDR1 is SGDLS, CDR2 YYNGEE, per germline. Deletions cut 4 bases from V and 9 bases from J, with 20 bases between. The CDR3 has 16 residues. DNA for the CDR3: TGTGCCAGCAGCCCCCTTGGGGGGGCGGACGGTTCACCCCTCCACTTT. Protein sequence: CASSPLGGADGSPLHF.